The subject of this entry is one T cell receptor (beta chain). This table comes from immunoSEQ multiplex PCR, and its TCRdb copy is limited to in-frame clones, with some not included. The data hold 110,000 or so clones, with about 89% observed a single time. CDR1 and CDR2 (germline): SGHNT, YYREEE (reference sequence). The V and J ends lost 0 bases and 4 bases, in that order; junction bases with no gene match: 10. The CDR3 consists of 18 residues. The sample is drawn from a study of blood T cell repertoires in COVID-19. The gene calls are TRBV5-4 and TRBJ2-1, with 10 nucleotides matching TRBD1. The clonotype comes from a human donor with acute or convalescent COVID-19. The donor label of this sample is uncertain. Sequencing was done on a sample of peripheral blood. The chain's CDR3 is CASSLEPRTGGRYNEQFF. DNA for the CDR3: TGTGCCAGCAGCTTGGAACCTCGGACAGGGGGTAGGTACAATGAGCAGTTCTTC.